These T cell receptor beta chains were read from a single sample in a study of blood T cell repertoires in COVID-19. Using immunoSEQ multiplex PCR, the repertoire was profiled, and TCRdb retains in-frame clones only, with some absent. The repertoire holds approximately 200,000 clones, with roughly 80% as singletons. Sequencing used peripheral blood. Receptors originate from an older woman who had recovered from COVID-19. The CDR3 runs from the conserved cysteine through the conserved F or W. Each record gives: V gene, J gene, D gene, clone size, CDR3 protein, CDR3 DNA. The D gene is left open where the match is weak. Not every row has a clone size; where given, it reads once, few, many or a size class.

v_call: TRBV5-1
j_call: TRBJ2-7
d_call: TRBD2
clone_size: .
cdr3_aa: CASSLTGTTYEQYF
cdr3_nt: TGCGCCAGCAGCTTGACCGGGACTACCTACGAGCAGTACTTC

v_call: TRBV5-8
j_call: TRBJ1-1
d_call: TRBD1
clone_size: .
cdr3_aa: CASSLFSRGTEAFF
cdr3_nt: TGTGCCAGCAGCTTGTTTTCCAGGGGGACTGAAGCTTTCTTT

v_call: TRBV30
j_call: TRBJ2-5
d_call: .
clone_size: .
cdr3_aa: CAWSVQGVRETQYF
cdr3_nt: TGTGCCTGGAGTGTACAAGGGGTCCGGGAGACCCAGTACTTC

v_call: TRBV25-1
j_call: TRBJ2-3
d_call: TRBD2
clone_size: .
cdr3_aa: CASSDRFGRATQYF
cdr3_nt: TGTGCCAGCAGTGATAGGTTCGGGAGGGCCACGCAGTATTTT

v_call: TRBV20-1
j_call: TRBJ1-5
d_call: .
clone_size: few
cdr3_aa: CSASRGAIQPQHF
cdr3_nt: TGCAGTGCTAGTCGGGGGGCCATTCAGCCCCAGCATTTT

v_call: TRBV5-6
j_call: TRBJ2-3
d_call: .
clone_size: .
cdr3_aa: CASSSNGGVTDTQYF
cdr3_nt: TGTGCCAGCAGCTCTAACGGGGGAGTCACAGATACGCAGTATTTT

v_call: TRBV5-6
j_call: TRBJ1-2
d_call: .
clone_size: .
cdr3_aa: CASSSPFGGGNYGYTF
cdr3_nt: TGTGCCAGCAGCTCACCCTTCGGGGGGGGTAACTATGGCTACACCTTC

v_call: TRBV3-1/TRBV3-2
j_call: TRBJ2-3
d_call: .
clone_size: once
cdr3_aa: CASSQGASTDTQYF
cdr3_nt: TGTGCCAGCAGCCAGGGGGCCAGCACAGATACGCAGTATTTT

v_call: TRBV12-5
j_call: TRBJ2-1
d_call: TRBD1
clone_size: .
cdr3_aa: CASGGTGLNEQFF
cdr3_nt: TGTGCTAGTGGAGGGACAGGGCTGAATGAGCAGTTCTTC

v_call: TRBV10-3
j_call: TRBJ1-1
d_call: .
clone_size: .
cdr3_aa: CAISDSRGDTEAFF
cdr3_nt: TGTGCCATCAGTGACAGTCGAGGTGACACTGAAGCTTTCTTT

v_call: TRBV5-1
j_call: TRBJ1-2
d_call: .
clone_size: .
cdr3_aa: CASSSEQANFYGYTF
cdr3_nt: TGCGCCAGCAGTTCCGAGCAGGCTAACTTTTATGGCTACACCTTC

v_call: TRBV12-3/TRBV12-4
j_call: TRBJ1-5
d_call: .
clone_size: .
cdr3_aa: CASSPFNQPQHF
cdr3_nt: TGTGCCAGCAGTCCCTTCAATCAGCCCCAGCATTTT

v_call: TRBV9
j_call: TRBJ1-3
d_call: TRBD1
clone_size: .
cdr3_aa: CASSPTGTGLQYSGNTIYF
cdr3_nt: TGTGCCAGCAGCCCTACCGGGACAGGGCTACAATACTCTGGAAACACCATATATTTT

v_call: TRBV3-1/TRBV3-2
j_call: TRBJ2-3
d_call: .
clone_size: once
cdr3_aa: CASSLPSSSTDTQYF
cdr3_nt: TGTGCCAGCAGCCTACCCTCCAGTAGCACAGATACGCAGTATTTT

v_call: TRBV6-5
j_call: TRBJ1-1
d_call: .
clone_size: .
cdr3_aa: CASRDRPGDTEAFF
cdr3_nt: TGTGCCAGCAGAGACAGGCCAGGGGACACTGAAGCTTTCTTT

v_call: TRBV7-2
j_call: TRBJ1-1
d_call: .
clone_size: .
cdr3_aa: CASSPGGGDFEAFF
cdr3_nt: TGTGCCAGCAGCCCTGGGGGGGGCGATTTTGAAGCTTTCTTT

v_call: TRBV13
j_call: TRBJ1-2
d_call: .
clone_size: .
cdr3_aa: CASSLGAAYTF
cdr3_nt: TGTGCCAGCAGCTTGGGGGCAGCCTACACCTTC

v_call: TRBV5-5
j_call: TRBJ1-5
d_call: .
clone_size: .
cdr3_aa: CASSFSSNQPQHF
cdr3_nt: TGTGCCAGCAGCTTTTCAAGCAATCAGCCCCAGCATTTT